One sample yielded the 9 T cell receptor beta chains listed below, sequenced in a study of T cells in pancreatic ductal adenocarcinoma. No neoadjuvant therapy was given to the selected pancreatic ductal adenocarcinoma patients before their surgery. Assay used: immunoSEQ multiplex PCR; TCRdb lists only in-frame clones, some missing. The sample includes 25,000 to 35,000 clones, roughly 92% of them seen just once. Material for sequencing was PBMCs. These receptors were taken from a human donor with pancreatic ductal adenocarcinoma.

V and J are TRBV19 and TRBJ2-5; D might be TRBD1 or TRBD2, each matching 6 bases. The CDR3 is made up of 16 amino acids. CDR1 is LNHDA, CDR2 SQIVND, per germline (reference sequence). V was pared by 6 bases and J by 5 bases, with 22 bases between. The CDR3 DNA follows: TGTGCCAGTAGGAACCTAACTTGGGGGGCCCTGGAGACCCAGTACTTC. Translating it yields CASRNLTWGALETQYF.

The chain employs TRBV7-6 and TRBJ2-1; 12 positions match TRBD2. The junction had 8 bases not matched to a gene; V was cut back by 5 bases and J by 6 bases. The CDR3 sequence is 16 residues long. Germline lookup yields CDR1 SGHVS and CDR2 FNYEAQ. The CDR3 bases are TGTGCCAGCAGCCCTTCGACTAGCGGGAGTTTCAATGAGCAGTTCTTC. The encoded protein is CASSPSTSGSFNEQFF.

This chain connects TRBV6-5 to TRBJ2-3, with TRBD2 as a possible D gene (6 bases). Germline V gives CDR1 MNHEY, CDR2 SVGAGI. V shed 3 bases and J shed 1 base, with 11 bases lying between them. This CDR3 comprises 15 residues. The CDR3 DNA follows: TGTGCCAGCAGTTATGTTACGGGGGGCACAGATACGCAGTATTTT. This gives the protein CASSYVTGGTDTQYF.

The chain is built from TRBV7-9 and TRBJ2-1, with 8 bases matching TRBD2. The CDR3 extends over 12 amino acids. Germline V lookup: CDR1 SEHNR, CDR2 FQNEAQ (reference sequence). The V segment lost 5 bases and the J segment 10 bases; nucleotides outside the gene matches: 4. CDR3 amino acids: CASSPGLGEQFF. For the CDR3, the DNA is TGTGCCAGCAGCCCGGGACTAGGAGAGCAGTTCTTC.

The chain has TRBV19 and TRBJ1-5; D is possibly TRBD1 (5 bases). Per germline, CDR1 LNHDA and CDR2 SQIVND (reference sequence). This CDR3 has 14 amino acids. Trimming took off 8 bases at V and 4 bases at J, with 15 bases between the two ends. CDR3 in amino acids: CASAVRQFNQPQHF. The CDR3 DNA reads as TGTGCCAGTGCCGTGAGACAGTTTAATCAGCCCCAGCATTTT.

The rearrangement links TRBV27 to TRBJ2-7, with D perhaps being TRBD1 or TRBD2 (5 bases each). The CDR3 runs 15 residues. The germline V and J ends were trimmed by 5 bases and 2 bases, with 16 bases remaining between them. The germline V gene encodes CDR1 MNHEY and CDR2 SMNVEV (reference sequence). The CDR3 region is CASSPRNGGTYEQYF. CDR3 DNA: TGTGCCAGCAGTCCCCGGAATGGGGGAACCTACGAGCAGTACTTC.

The chain couples TRBV19 to TRBJ1-5; a possible D gene is TRBD1 (5 bases). Trimming stripped 3 bases from V and 2 bases from J, with 14 bases between. Germline V gives CDR1 LNHDA, CDR2 SQIVND (reference sequence). The CDR3 loop spans 16 amino acids. The CDR3 DNA reads as TGTGCCAGTAGTATCCAGGGCAGAAGCGGCAATCAGCCCCAGCATTTT. Its protein is CASSIQGRSGNQPQHF.

The chain joins TRBV19 to TRBJ2-1; 11 positions agree with TRBD1. With 1 base clipped from V and 3 bases from J, the junction kept 2 bases outside the gene matches. Germline lookup yields CDR1 LNHDA and CDR2 SQIVND (reference sequence). This CDR3 region has 16 residues. This CDR3 is CASSIGGTGGYNEQFF. In DNA form, the CDR3 reads TGTGCCAGTAGTATAGGGGGGACAGGGGGCTACAATGAGCAGTTCTTC. Complete variable domain (other parts from reference TRBV19 and TRBJ2-1): DGGITQSPKYLFRKEGQNVTLSCEQNLNHDAMYWYRQDPGQGLRLIYYSQIVNDFQKGDIAEGYSVSREKKESFPLTVTSAQKNPTAFYLCASSIGGTGGYNEQFFGPGTRLTVL.

The genes are TRBV2 and TRBJ2-7; D might be TRBD2 (6 bases). Germline assignment: CDR1 SNHLY and CDR2 FYNNEI. Trimming removed 6 bases from V and 2 bases from J, with 17 bases in between. The CDR3 covers 15 residues. The CDR3 sequence: CASRDIVGGPYEQYF. CDR3 sequence (DNA): TGTGCCAGCAGGGATATCGTCGGGGGTCCCTACGAGCAGTACTTC.